The T cell receptor (beta chain) described here comes from a study of neurological immune-mediated disorders. Findings and limits, study-wide: When the repertoires were grouped phylogenetically, those of 18 of the 34 multiple sclerosis patients came together in a single cluster of related CDR3 sequences, which points to a possible repertoire-level signature.

This clonotype came up many times. No antigen is known for it. The CDR3 extends over 15 amino acids. The germline V and J ends were trimmed by 0 bases and 6 bases, with 15 bases remaining between them. The germline gives CDR1 LNHNV, CDR2 YYDKDF (reference sequence). The authors made cDNA by 5'RACE with 10-nucleotide random UMIs. One entry per CDR3 protein results from TCRdb running MiXCR on the 5' RACE reads. The table shows around 130,000 distinct CDR3 sequences, with roughly 3.2% occurring only once. The chain has TRBV15 and TRBJ2-7, with TRBD1 as a possible D gene (7 bases). This TCR was sampled from a woman aged 25 to 39 with multiple sclerosis. Specimen: PBMCs. DNA for the CDR3: TGTGCCACCAGCAGAGATGGCAGGGGGGCCGGCGAGCAGTACTTC. Its protein is CATSRDGRGAGEQYF. Supplemented by reference TRBV15 and TRBJ2-7, the full variable domain reads DAMVIQNPRYQVTQFGKPVTLSCSQTLNHNVMYWYQQKSSQAPKLLFHYYDKDFNNEADTPDNFQSRRPNTSFCFLDIRSPGLGDTAMYLCATSRDGRGAGEQYFGPGTRLTVT.